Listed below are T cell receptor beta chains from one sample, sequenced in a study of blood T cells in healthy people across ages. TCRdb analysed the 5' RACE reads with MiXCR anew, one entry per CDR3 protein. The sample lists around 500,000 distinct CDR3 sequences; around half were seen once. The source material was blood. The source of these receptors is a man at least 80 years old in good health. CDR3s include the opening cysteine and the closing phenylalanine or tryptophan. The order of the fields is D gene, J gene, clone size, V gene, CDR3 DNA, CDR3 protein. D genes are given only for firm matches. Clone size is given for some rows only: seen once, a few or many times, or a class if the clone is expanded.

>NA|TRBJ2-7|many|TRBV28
TGTGCCAGCAGTTCCTCTTTATACGAGCAGTACTTC
CASSSSLYEQYF
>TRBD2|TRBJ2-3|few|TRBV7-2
TGTGCCAGCAGCTCAGCTAGCGGTGGTACAGATACGCAGTATTTT
CASSSASGGTDTQYF
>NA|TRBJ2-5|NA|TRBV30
TGTGCCTGGAGTCTTGGAGAGACCCAGTACTTC
CAWSLGETQYF
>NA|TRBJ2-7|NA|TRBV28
TGTGCCAGCAAAGGGGGGGTAGCGGGCAGCTACAATGAGCAGTACTTC
CASKGGVAGSYNEQYF
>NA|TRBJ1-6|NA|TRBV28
TGTGCCAGCAGTTTTGGGGATTCACCCCTCCACTTT
CASSFGDSPLHF
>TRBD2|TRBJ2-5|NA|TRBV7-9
TGTGCCAGCAGCTCACCGGGACTAGCGGATGAAGAGACCCAGTACTTC
CASSSPGLADEETQYF
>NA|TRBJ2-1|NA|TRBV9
TGTGCCAGCAGCGTAGACGGCGGGTGGTCCTACAATGAGCAGTTCTTC
CASSVDGGWSYNEQFF
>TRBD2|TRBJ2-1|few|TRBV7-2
TGTGCCAGCAGCTTTACGGAAGGACTAGCGGGGGAGGGGTTCTTC
CASSFTEGLAGEGFF
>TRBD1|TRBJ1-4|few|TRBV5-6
TGTGCCAGCAGCTCCAGGACAGGGGGCACTAATGAAAAACTGTTTTTT
CASSSRTGGTNEKLFF
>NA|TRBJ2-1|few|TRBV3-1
TGTGCCAGCAGCCAAGATGGGACCATAATCCGTGAGCAGTTCTTC
CASSQDGTIIREQFF
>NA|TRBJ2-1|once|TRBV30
TGTGCCGGGAGTTACGGGACCGAGCAGTTCTTC
CAGSYGTEQFF
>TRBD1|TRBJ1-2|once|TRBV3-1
TGTGCCGGCAGCACAGGGGGCGCGGGCTACACCTTC
CAGSTGGAGYTF
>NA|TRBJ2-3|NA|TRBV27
TGTGCCAGCAGGGCCTTTAGCACAGATACGCAGTATTTT
CASRAFSTDTQYF
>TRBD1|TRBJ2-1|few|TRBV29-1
TGCAGCGTGACAGGGGGGTACAATGAGCAGTTCTTC
CSVTGGYNEQFF
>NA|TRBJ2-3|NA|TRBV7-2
TGTGCCAGCAGCTTGACAGATCGCACAGATACGCAGTATTTT
CASSLTDRTDTQYF
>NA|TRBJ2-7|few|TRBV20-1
TGCAGTGCTAGAGGTGGCTTCAGTACGGACGAGCAGTACTTC
CSARGGFSTDEQYF
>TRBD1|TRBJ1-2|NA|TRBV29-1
TGCAGCGGGACACAGGGGGTAGGCTATGGCTACACCTTC
CSGTQGVGYGYTF
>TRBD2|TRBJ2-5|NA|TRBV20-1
TGCAGTGCCGCTTCGGCTAGCGGGGAAGAGACCCAGTACTTC
CSAASASGEETQYF
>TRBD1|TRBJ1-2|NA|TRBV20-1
TGCAGTGCTCAAAAGCCGGGACAGGCCTTAAGTAACTATGGCTACACCTTC
CSAQKPGQALSNYGYTF
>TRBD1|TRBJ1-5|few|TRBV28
TGTGCCAGCAGTTGGGACAGGGCTCAGCCCCAGCATTTT
CASSWDRAQPQHF
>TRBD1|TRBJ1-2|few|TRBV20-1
TGCAGTGCTAGAGATAGCAGGGGGCCTGGCTACACCTTC
CSARDSRGPGYTF
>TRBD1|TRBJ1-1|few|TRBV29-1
TGCAGCGTGATACAGGGGCGCTCCCGAGGAGCTTTCTTT
CSVIQGRSRGAFF
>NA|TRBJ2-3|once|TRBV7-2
TGTGCCAGCAGCTTATCGAGGGGGAGCACAGATACGCAGTATTTT
CASSLSRGSTDTQYF